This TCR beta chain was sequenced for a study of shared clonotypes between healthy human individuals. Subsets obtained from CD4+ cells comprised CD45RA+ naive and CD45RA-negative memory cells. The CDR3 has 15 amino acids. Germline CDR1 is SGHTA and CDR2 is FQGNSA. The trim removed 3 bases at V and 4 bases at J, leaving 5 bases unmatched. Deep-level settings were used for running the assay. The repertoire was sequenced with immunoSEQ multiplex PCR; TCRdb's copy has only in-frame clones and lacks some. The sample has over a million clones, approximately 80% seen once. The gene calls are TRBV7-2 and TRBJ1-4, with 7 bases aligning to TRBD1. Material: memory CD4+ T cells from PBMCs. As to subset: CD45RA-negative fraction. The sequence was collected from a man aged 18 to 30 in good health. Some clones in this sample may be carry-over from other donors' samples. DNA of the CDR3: TGTGCCAGCAGCTTGTCCGGGACAGATAATGAAAAACTGTTTTTT. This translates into CASSLSGTDNEKLFF.